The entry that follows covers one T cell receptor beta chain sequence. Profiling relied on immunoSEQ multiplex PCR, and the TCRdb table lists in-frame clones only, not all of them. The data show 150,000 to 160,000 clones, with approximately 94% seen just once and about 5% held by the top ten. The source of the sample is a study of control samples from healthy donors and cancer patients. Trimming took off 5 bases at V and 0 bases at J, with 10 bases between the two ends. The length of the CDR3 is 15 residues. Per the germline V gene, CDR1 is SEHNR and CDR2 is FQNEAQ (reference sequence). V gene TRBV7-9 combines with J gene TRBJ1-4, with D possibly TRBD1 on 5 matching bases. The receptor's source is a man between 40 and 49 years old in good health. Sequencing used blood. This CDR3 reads CASSPGPATNEKLFF. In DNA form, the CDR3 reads TGTGCCAGCAGCCCAGGGCCGGCAACTAATGAAAAACTGTTTTTT.